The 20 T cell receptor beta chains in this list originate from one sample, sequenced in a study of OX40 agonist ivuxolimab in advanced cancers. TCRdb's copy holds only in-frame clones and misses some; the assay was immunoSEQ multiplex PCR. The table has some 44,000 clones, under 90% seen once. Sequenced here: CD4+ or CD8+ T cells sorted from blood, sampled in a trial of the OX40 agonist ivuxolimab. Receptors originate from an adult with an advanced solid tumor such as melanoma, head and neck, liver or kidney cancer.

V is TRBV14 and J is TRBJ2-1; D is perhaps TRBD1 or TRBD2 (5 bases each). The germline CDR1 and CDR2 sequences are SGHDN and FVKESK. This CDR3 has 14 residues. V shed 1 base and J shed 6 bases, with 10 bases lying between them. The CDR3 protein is CASSQAGAANEQFF. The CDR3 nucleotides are TGTGCCAGCAGCCAAGCCGGGGCCGCCAATGAGCAGTTCTTC.

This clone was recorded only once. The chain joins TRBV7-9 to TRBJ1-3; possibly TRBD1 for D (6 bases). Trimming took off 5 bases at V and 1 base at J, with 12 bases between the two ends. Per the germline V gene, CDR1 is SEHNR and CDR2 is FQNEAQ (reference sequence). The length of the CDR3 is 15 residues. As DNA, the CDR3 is TGTGCCAGCAGCCGGACAGTTATTTCTGGAAACACCATATATTTT. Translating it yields CASSRTVISGNTIYF.

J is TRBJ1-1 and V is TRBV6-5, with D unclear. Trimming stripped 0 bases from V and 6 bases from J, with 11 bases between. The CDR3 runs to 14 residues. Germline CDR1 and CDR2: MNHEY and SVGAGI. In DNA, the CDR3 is TGTGCCAGCAGTTACTCGATGGTTTCTGCTGAAGCTTTCTTT. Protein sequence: CASSYSMVSAEAFF.

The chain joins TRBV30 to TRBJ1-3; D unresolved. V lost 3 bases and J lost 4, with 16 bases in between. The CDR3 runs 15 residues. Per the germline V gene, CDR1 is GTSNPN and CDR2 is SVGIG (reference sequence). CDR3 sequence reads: CAWSAFSGLGNTIYF. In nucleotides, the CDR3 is TGTGCCTGGAGCGCCTTTAGTGGGCTCGGAAACACCATATATTTT.

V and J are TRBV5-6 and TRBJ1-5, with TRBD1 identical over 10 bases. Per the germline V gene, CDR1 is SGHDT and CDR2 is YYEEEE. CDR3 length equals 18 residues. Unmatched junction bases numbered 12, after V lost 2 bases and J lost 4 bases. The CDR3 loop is CASSFRAPTGGKNQPQHF. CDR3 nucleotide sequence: TGTGCCAGCAGCTTCCGGGCCCCGACAGGGGGCAAAAATCAGCCCCAGCATTTT.

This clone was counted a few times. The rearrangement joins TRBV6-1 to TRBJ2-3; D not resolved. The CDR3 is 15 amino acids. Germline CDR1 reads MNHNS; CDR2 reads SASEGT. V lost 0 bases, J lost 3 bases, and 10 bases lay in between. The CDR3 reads CASSEANDLTDTQYF. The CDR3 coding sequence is TGTGCCAGCAGTGAAGCGAATGATTTGACAGATACGCAGTATTTT.

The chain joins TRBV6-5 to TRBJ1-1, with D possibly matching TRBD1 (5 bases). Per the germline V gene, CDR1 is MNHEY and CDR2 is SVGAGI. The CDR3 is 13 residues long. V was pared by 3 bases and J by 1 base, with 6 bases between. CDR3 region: CASSYQGNTEAFF. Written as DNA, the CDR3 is TGTGCCAGCAGTTATCAGGGGAACACTGAAGCTTTCTTT.

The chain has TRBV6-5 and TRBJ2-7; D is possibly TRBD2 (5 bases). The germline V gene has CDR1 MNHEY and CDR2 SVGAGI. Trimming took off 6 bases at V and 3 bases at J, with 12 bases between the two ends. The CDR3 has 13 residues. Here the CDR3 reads CASRSRRNYEQYF. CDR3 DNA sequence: TGTGCCAGCAGGAGCAGGAGGAACTACGAGCAGTACTTC.

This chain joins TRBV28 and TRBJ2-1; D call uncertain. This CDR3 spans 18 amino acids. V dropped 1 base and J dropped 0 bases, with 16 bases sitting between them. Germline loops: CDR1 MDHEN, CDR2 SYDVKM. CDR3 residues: CASSLSFVGTSSYNEQFF. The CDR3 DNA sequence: TGTGCCAGCAGTTTATCCTTCGTGGGTACCAGCTCCTACAATGAGCAGTTCTTC.

The CDR3 DNA follows: TGTGCCAGCAGTTCCCCCTTTACAGGTATCTATGGCTACACCTTC. Translated, it gives CASSSPFTGIYGYTF. The gene calls are TRBV28 and TRBJ1-2, with a possible D match to TRBD1 (5 bases). Per the germline V gene, CDR1 is MDHEN and CDR2 is SYDVKM. The CDR3 runs to 15 residues. Trimming took off 4 bases at V and 4 bases at J, with 16 bases between the two ends.

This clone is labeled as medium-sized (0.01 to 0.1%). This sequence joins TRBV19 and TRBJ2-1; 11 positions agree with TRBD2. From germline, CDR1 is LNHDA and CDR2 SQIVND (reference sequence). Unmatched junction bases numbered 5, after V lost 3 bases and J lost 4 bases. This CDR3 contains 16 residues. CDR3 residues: CASSISGTSGYNEQFF. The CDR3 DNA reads TGTGCCAGTAGTATTTCGGGGACTAGCGGTTACAATGAGCAGTTCTTC.

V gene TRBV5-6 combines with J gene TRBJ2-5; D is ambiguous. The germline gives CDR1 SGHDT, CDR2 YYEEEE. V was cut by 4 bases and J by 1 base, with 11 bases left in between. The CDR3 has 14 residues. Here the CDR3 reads CASSLGQIQETQYF. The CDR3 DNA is TGTGCCAGCAGCCTGGGTCAGATCCAAGAGACCCAGTACTTC.

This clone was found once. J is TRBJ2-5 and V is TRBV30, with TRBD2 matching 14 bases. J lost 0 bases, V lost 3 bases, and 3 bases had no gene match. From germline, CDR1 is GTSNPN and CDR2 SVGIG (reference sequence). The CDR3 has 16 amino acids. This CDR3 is CAWRGTSGRHQETQYF. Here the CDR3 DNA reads TGTGCCTGGAGGGGGACTAGCGGGAGACACCAAGAGACCCAGTACTTC.

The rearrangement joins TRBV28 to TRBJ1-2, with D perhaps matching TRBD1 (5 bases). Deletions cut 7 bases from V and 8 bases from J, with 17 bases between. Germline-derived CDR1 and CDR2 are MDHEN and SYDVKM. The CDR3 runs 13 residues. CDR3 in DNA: TGTGCCAGCATATCGCCCGGGGGGTGGGGCTACACCTTC. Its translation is CASISPGGWGYTF.

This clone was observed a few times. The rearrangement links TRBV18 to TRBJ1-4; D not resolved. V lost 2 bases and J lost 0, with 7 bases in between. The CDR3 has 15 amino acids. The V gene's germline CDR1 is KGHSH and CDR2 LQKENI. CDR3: CASSPEHATNEKLFF. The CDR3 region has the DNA TGTGCCAGCTCACCAGAGCACGCAACTAATGAAAAACTGTTTTTT.

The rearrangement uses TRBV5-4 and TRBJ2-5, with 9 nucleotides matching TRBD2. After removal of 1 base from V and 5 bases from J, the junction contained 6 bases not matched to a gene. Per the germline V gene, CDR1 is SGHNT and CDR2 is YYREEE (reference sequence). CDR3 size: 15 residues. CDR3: CASSLPSGIDETQYF. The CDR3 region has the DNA TGTGCCAGCAGCTTGCCTAGCGGGATCGATGAGACCCAGTACTTC.

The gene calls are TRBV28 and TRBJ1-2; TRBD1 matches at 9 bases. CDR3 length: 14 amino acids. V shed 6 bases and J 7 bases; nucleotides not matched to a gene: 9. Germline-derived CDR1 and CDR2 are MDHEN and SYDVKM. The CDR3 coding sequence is TGTGCCAGCAGCCCCTCGGACAGGGGAGGTGGCTACACCTTC. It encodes CASSPSDRGGGYTF.

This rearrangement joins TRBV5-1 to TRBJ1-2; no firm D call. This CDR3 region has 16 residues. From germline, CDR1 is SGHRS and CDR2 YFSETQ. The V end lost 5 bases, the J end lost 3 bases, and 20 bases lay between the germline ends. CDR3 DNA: TGCGCCAGCAGTCGAGGTGGAGTGGCAATCGACTATGGCTACACCTTC. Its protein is CASSRGGVAIDYGYTF.

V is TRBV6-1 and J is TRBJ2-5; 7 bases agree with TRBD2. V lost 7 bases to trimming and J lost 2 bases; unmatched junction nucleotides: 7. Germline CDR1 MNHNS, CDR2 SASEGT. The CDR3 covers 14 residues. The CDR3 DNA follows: TGTGCCAGCATCCGTCCGGGGGGTCAAGAGACCCAGTACTTC. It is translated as CASIRPGGQETQYF.

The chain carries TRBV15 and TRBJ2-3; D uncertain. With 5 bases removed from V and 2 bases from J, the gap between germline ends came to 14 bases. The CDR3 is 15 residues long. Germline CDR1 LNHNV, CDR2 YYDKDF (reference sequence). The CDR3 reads CATSPVDPDTDTQYF. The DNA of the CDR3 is TGTGCCACCAGCCCCGTAGACCCAGACACAGATACGCAGTATTTT.